This T cell receptor (beta chain) was documented in a study of tumor-infiltrating lymphocytes in primary liver carcinoma (dated by TCRdb to between 2016 and 2019). Study-wide context: Of the five patients, three men and two women aged 30 to 69 years, four had hepatocellular carcinoma and one had combined HCC and intrahepatic cholangiocarcinoma. Tumors of the five patients were stage T1-T3 N0M0 with maximum diameters of roughly 4.2 to 10 cm. Reproducibility between technical replicate repertoires was high, with correlation coefficients above 0.95 and mean shared-clone rates roughly 0.87. Across five regions of each liver tumor, along with adjacent normal tissue and blood, the study brought together TCRbeta repertoire sequencing, expression microarrays and whole-exome sequencing. TCRbeta repertoire sequencing covered 35 specimens from 5 patients: 25 or so tumor regions, 5 adjacent noncancerous liver tissues and 5 peripheral blood samples. Roughly 3.5 to 7.5 million productive TCRbeta reads were obtained per sample, and no significant difference in read depth was found between tissue types. The study at large found these results: The top 250 clones accounted for a significantly greater share of the repertoire in tumors than in blood (p = 0.039). Comparison of CD4+ and CD8+ T cell repertoires was precluded by the use of bulk unsorted samples. Consistent with antigen-driven expansion, pairs of tumor regions showed higher repertoire overlap (mean roughly 35%) than either tumor-adjacent pairs (approximately 17%) or tumor-blood pairs (roughly 14%). With just 4 or 5 patients in the study, the authors point out that the findings should be validated in a larger study. Because sequencing covered only the TCR beta chain and unpaired alpha chains were not captured, true repertoire diversity is likely underestimated.

This clonotype showed up just once. The antigen it recognizes is unknown. At one end, the junction sequence differs from germline, possibly due to a read error. Without any cell sorting, total RNA and DNA were extracted together from 20-30 mg of bulk tissue using the AllPrep DNA/RNA mini kit. Four or five patients with histopathologically diagnosed primary liver carcinoma underwent surgical resection in China between late 2015 and 2016. Chronic HBV infection was present in the patients, and the patients were treatment-naive at sampling. Pieces of fresh tumor and adjacent tissue were cut in half, with one half kept in RNAlater at -80 degrees C and the other half sent for histology. Starting from about 500 ng total RNA, TCRbeta-specific cDNA was produced by reverse transcription with a constant-region primer and ProtoScript II reverse transcriptase. The TCRbeta libraries were prepared through three rounds of nested multiplex PCR following a slightly modified ARM-PCR procedure. Multiplex TRBV1-TRBV30 forward primers and a Cbeta reverse primer were used in the first two PCR rounds, each of which was run for roughly 10 cycles. Sample barcodes and Illumina adapters were added in a final 25-cycle PCR using Deep VentR polymerase. Before sequencing, amplicons of 200-500 bp were purified from gel using a QIAquick gel extraction kit. An Illumina HiSeq 2500 was used to sequence the TCRbeta amplicons, generating 250-bp paired-end reads. Per the authors' processing: Reads were quality-trimmed with Trimmomatic v0.33, and paired reads were merged with FLASH v1.2.11 to recover full CDR3 sequences. V, D and J germline segments were assigned to the rearranged TCRbeta sequences by MiGEC v1.2.1b. Clonotype statistics and Shannon-Wiener diversity indices were calculated with VDJtools v1.0.0. To cut down on sampling bias, every analysis after diversity analysis relied on just the 250 most abundant clonotypes from each sample. TCRdb itself trimmed the public reads at Q25 with fastp, ran MiXCR and retained productive beta chains. Rows with one shared CDR3 protein collapse into an entry with the most common genes and DNA. TCRdb's processing, not the authors' own work, is the source of the V and J calls. This sample comprises 85,000 to 100,000 distinct CDR3 sequences, less than 75% of them detected only once. The leading ten clones occupy around 30% of the sample.

Based on the germline V gene, the CDR1 and CDR2 sequences are SGHAT and FQNNGV. Reading from cysteine to phenylalanine, the CDR3 counts 14 amino acids. The only DNA kept is the CDR3, 42 bases in frame from the first base. The rearrangement combines TRBV11-2 with TRBJ1-2; a tentative D match to TRBD1 spans 6 bases. This receptor was obtained from a man in his forties with primary liver carcinoma and hepatitis B virus infection. The sample comprised tumor-adjacent normal liver tissue. The DNA sequence reads TGTGCCAGCTTCGTGGGGGGGCGAGGCTATGGCAACACCTTC. It specifies CASFVGGRGYGNTF.